These T cell receptor beta chains were read from a single sample in a study of T cells in Graves' hyperthyroidism and ophthalmopathy. MiXCR was run by TCRdb on the multiplex PCR reads, yielding one entry per CDR3 protein. The sample shows a few hundred thousand distinct CDR3 sequences, approximately 16% of them seen only once. Sequencing was done on a sample of blood. These receptors originate from a woman aged 40 to 50 with Graves' ophthalmopathy. CDR3s include the opening cysteine and the closing phenylalanine or tryptophan. Some rows mark clone size as missing; the rest say once, few, many or name a class of expanded clone.

TRBJ2-5 | TRBV6-1 | few | 15 | CASSERRAPQETQYF
TRBJ2-5 | TRBV29-1 | NA | 13 | CSVKPAAQETQYF
TRBJ2-2 | TRBV11-2 | many | 13 | CASSTGRTGELFF
TRBJ2-7 | TRBV6-2/TRBV6-3 | NA | 15 | CASSYKAGGPREQYF
TRBJ2-2 | TRBV5-4 | many | 15 | CASSLDGRNTGELFF
TRBJ2-3 | TRBV10-3 | many | 17 | CAISEPIRQGLTDTQYF
TRBJ2-3 | TRBV30 | NA | 16 | CAWQLKTGASPDTQYF
TRBJ1-4 | TRBV7-9 | many | 13 | CASSLAGVEKLFF
TRBJ2-2 | TRBV12-5 | NA | 16 | CASGLVLGTSTGELFF
TRBJ1-6 | TRBV7-2 | few | 17 | CASSLALIRTGFFPLHF
TRBJ1-1 | TRBV6-5 | many | 16 | CASSYSSGRLNTEAFF
TRBJ2-3 | TRBV3-1 | few | 14 | CASSWSGDTDTQYF
TRBJ1-1 | TRBV11-2 | many | 14 | CASSLGGPEAEAFF
TRBJ1-1 | TRBV2 | NA | 16 | CASSEAQGKGKTEAFF
TRBJ1-6 | TRBV20-1 | NA | 16 | CSARDLGGGGSSPLHF
TRBJ1-4 | TRBV27 | few | 16 | CASIEPEGKMDEKLFF
TRBJ2-3 | TRBV6-2/TRBV6-3 | few | 18 | CASSYDPREERYTDTQYF
TRBJ1-1 | TRBV5-1 | many | 11 | CASSWGQEAFF
TRBJ2-7 | TRBV5-1 | few | 13 | CASSAGPGYEQYF
TRBJ1-5 | TRBV5-1 | few | 15 | CASSLEGGVNQPQHF
TRBJ2-2 | TRBV3-1 | NA | 11 | CASSPGGELFF
TRBJ2-7 | TRBV6-2/TRBV6-3 | few | 12 | CASSSRERERYF
TRBJ2-1 | TRBV6-9 | NA | 15 | CASSYAASSYNEQFF
TRBJ1-5 | TRBV12-3/TRBV12-4 | NA | 15 | CASSLNWGRNQPQHF
TRBJ1-5 | TRBV5-5 | NA | 16 | CASSWNAALPDQPQHF
TRBJ2-1 | TRBV5-8 | few | 14 | CASSFGRLGDEQFF
TRBJ1-2 | TRBV20-1 | many | 12 | CSAQTPDHGYTF
TRBJ1-2 | TRBV20-1 | NA | 12 | CSARMGDYGYTF
TRBJ1-4 | TRBV20-1 | few | 15 | CSARDQSRGDEKLFF
TRBJ2-1 | TRBV6-1 | NA | 15 | CANRTGFGGRNEQFF
TRBJ1-2 | TRBV5-4 | few | 16 | CASSLKIGTGGYGYTF
TRBJ2-1 | TRBV28 | few | 15 | CASSTASLSYNEQFF
TRBJ2-3 | TRBV20-1 | many | 15 | CSANRGGARADTQYF
TRBJ2-1 | TRBV18 | NA | 15 | CASSILAGARDEQFF
TRBJ2-7 | TRBV20-1 | NA | 14 | CSASKNRASYEQYF
TRBJ2-3 | TRBV27 | NA | 17 | CASSHLVSGGGGDTQYF
TRBJ1-1 | TRBV20-1 | many | 17 | CSARVPRDRGRNTEAFF
TRBJ1-5 | TRBV2 | few | 14 | CASRLNTNNQPQHF
TRBJ1-2 | TRBV5-1 | NA | 14 | CASSLGTPGYGYTF
TRBJ1-5 | TRBV5-5 | many | 16 | CASSTRTGAGNQPQHF
TRBJ2-1 | TRBV19 | NA | 18 | CASSIKASGHSSYNEQFF
TRBJ2-3 | TRBV7-9 | NA | 14 | CASRPRRAPDTQYF
TRBJ1-2 | TRBV30 | many | 13 | CAWNVQEGAGYTF
TRBJ1-3 | TRBV4-2 | NA | 14 | CASSQGDRDGTIYF
TRBJ2-4 | TRBV18 | many | 14 | CASSPTGQGSIQYF
TRBJ2-1 | TRBV7-3 | many | 13 | CASSPKTEGEQFF
TRBJ1-5 | TRBV3-1 | many | 14 | CASSSSESNQPQHF
TRBJ1-2 | TRBV14 | NA | 14 | CASSRYVTGTGYTF
TRBJ2-1 | TRBV6-1 | few | 16 | CASSYPGLAEYNEQFF
TRBJ2-5 | TRBV2 | many | 13 | CASSIDSVGTQYF
TRBJ2-2 | TRBV7-8 | NA | 16 | CASSLLAGGTTGELFF
TRBJ2-7 | TRBV5-1 | many | 16 | CASSLAGTGSSYEQYF